This TCR beta chain was obtained from a study of blood T cell repertoires in COVID-19. Across the study: Researchers got acute and convalescent COVID-19 samples from the United States, Italy and Spain. PBMCs, B-cell-depleted T cells, or T cells were the source of the cDNA or gDNA that made up the material.

The CDR3 is 16 amino acids. V was clipped by 5 bases and J by 2 bases, with 17 bases between them. Germline V gene lookup returns CDR1 SGHTA and CDR2 FQGNSA. Under the authors' procedure: Estimated nucleated cell counts came from reference gene primer amplification. Produced via immunoSEQ multiplex PCR; TCRdb's table is partial and in-frame only. Clone size and V and J calls were adopted from that table, with D and trimming inferred from the DNA. The table lists 65,000 to 70,000 clones, around 93% of them singletons. The clonotype was recovered from a man aged 65 to 85 with active COVID-19. This chain joins TRBV7-2 and TRBJ2-3; a possible D gene is TRBD2 (6 bases). Sequencing input: peripheral blood. The CDR3 reads CASSNQAGFTTDTQYF. DNA for the CDR3: TGTGCCAGCAGCAACCAAGCGGGTTTTACCACAGATACGCAGTATTTT.